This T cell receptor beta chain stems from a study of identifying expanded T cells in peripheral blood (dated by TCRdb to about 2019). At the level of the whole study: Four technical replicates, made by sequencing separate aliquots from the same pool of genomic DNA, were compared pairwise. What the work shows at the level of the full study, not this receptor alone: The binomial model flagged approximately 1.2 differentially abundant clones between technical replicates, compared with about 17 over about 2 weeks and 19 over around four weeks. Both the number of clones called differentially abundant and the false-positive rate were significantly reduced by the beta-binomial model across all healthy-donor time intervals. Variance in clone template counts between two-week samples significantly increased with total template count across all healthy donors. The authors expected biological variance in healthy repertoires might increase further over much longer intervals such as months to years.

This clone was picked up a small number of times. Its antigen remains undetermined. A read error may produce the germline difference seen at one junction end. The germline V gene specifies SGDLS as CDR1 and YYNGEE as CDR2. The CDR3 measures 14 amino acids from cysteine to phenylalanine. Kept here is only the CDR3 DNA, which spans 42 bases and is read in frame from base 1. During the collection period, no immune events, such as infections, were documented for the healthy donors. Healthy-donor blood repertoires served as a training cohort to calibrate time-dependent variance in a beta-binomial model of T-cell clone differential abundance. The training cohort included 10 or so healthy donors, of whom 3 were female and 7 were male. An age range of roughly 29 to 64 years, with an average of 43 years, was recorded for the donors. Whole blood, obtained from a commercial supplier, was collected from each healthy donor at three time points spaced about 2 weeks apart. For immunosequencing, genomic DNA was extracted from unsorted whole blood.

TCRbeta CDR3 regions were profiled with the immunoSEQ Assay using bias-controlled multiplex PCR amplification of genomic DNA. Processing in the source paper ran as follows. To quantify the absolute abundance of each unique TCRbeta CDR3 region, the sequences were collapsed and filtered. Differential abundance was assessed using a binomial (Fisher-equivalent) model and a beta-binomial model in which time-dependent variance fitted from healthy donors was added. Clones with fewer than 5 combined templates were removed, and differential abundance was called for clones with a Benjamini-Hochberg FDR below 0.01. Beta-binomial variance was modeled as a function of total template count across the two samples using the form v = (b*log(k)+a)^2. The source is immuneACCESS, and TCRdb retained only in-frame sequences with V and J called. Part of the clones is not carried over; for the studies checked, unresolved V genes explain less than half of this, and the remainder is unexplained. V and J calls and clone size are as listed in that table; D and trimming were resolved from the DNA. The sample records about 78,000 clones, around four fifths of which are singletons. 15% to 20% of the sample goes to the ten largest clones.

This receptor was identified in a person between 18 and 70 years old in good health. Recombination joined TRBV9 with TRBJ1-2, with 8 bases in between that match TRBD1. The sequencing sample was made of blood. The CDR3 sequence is CASSDPRRDRNFAF. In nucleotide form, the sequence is TGTGCCAGCAGCGACCCACGGCGGGACAGGAACTTTGCCTTC.